Below, 30 T cell receptor beta chains from the same sample are listed, as sequenced in a study of cytomegalovirus exposure and HLA in healthy donors. This table comes from immunoSEQ multiplex PCR, and its TCRdb copy is limited to in-frame clones, with some not included. In the table there are roughly 250,000 clones, approximately 87% of which are singletons. The source material was PBMCs. The receptors were sampled from a man aged 18 to 30 in good health and CMV-seronegative.

The rearrangement links TRBV6-5 to TRBJ1-2; D gene unclear. The CDR3 is 12 residues long. Deletions cut 6 bases from V and 2 bases from J, with 7 bases between. The germline CDR1 and CDR2 sequences are MNHEY and SVGAGI. The CDR3 loop is CASSTSNYGYTF. Written as DNA, the CDR3 is TGTGCCAGCAGCACTTCCAACTATGGCTACACCTTC.

The J gene is TRBJ1-2, the V gene TRBV29-1; D is undetermined. V gave up 5 bases and J gave up 6 bases, with 10 bases separating them. This CDR3 has 11 residues. Germline-derived CDR1 and CDR2 are SQVTM and ANQGSEA. CDR3 region: CSVYAGDGYTF. As DNA, the CDR3 is TGCAGCGTTTATGCGGGTGATGGCTACACCTTC.

The chain links TRBV27 to TRBJ1-1; D uncertain. Germline assignment: CDR1 MNHEY and CDR2 SMNVEV (reference sequence). V was clipped by 0 bases and J by 0 bases, with 5 bases between them. CDR3 size: 14 residues. CDR3 region: CASSLSAMNTEAFF. CDR3 DNA: TGTGCCAGCAGTTTATCGGCAATGAACACTGAAGCTTTCTTT.

The genes are TRBV7-2 and TRBJ2-1, with 14 bases fitting TRBD2. Germline CDR1 is SGHTA and CDR2 is FQGNSA. There are 15 residues in the CDR3. J lost 8 bases, V lost 5 bases, and 5 bases had no gene match. The CDR3 DNA reads as TGTGCCAGCAGCCATGGGACTAGCGGGAGTTATGAGCAGTTCTTC. Translated: CASSHGTSGSYEQFF.

The V call is TRBV5-1, the J call TRBJ2-3, with 11 positions matching TRBD2. Germline V gene sequence: CDR1 SGHRS, CDR2 YFSETQ. Trimming took 4 bases from V and 5 from J; bases not matched to a gene: 6. This CDR3 is built from 15 residues. For the CDR3, the DNA is TGCGCCAGCAGCATTAGCGGGGGGGCAGGAGATACGCAGTATTTT. Its protein product is CASSISGGAGDTQYF.

The chain joins TRBV27 to TRBJ1-2, with a weak D call TRBD1 (5 bases). The ends were cut back, 3 bases at V and 9 bases at J, with 14 bases in the middle. CDR3 length: 13 residues. The germline gives CDR1 MNHEY, CDR2 SMNVEV (reference sequence). The CDR3 loop is CASSLGQGVSYTF. The CDR3 DNA is TGTGCCAGCAGTTTGGGGCAGGGTGTAAGCTACACCTTC.

Turning to this clone: Other DNA sequences in this specimen translate into the identical CDR3. The chain uses TRBV28 and TRBJ2-7, with TRBD2 identical over 11 bases. The length of the CDR3 is 14 residues. The V gene end was trimmed by 2 bases and the J gene end by 4 bases; junction bases not matched to a gene: 1. Germline values: CDR1 MDHEN, CDR2 SYDVKM. CDR3 DNA sequence: TGTGCCAGCAGTTTAACTAGCGGGGGATACGAGCAGTACTTC. Protein sequence: CASSLTSGGYEQYF.

The chain recombines TRBV5-4 with TRBJ1-6; no firm D call. The CDR3 runs 13 residues. V was pared by 1 base and J by 10 bases, with 9 bases between. Germline V gives CDR1 SGHNT, CDR2 YYREEE (reference sequence). DNA of the CDR3: TGTGCCAGCAGCTTGCTCGGGAAATCACCCCTCCACTTT. Encoded protein: CASSLLGKSPLHF.

DNA for the CDR3: TGTGCCAGCAGCGTTACAGGTCTCTCCTACGAGCAGTACTTC. Translated, it gives CASSVTGLSYEQYF. The chain recombines TRBV9 with TRBJ2-7; D is perhaps TRBD1 (5 bases). The CDR3 loop spans 14 amino acids. Germline CDR1 SGDLS, CDR2 YYNGEE. The germline V and J ends were trimmed by 2 bases and 0 bases, with 9 bases remaining between them.

This clone occurred a few times. The chain employs TRBV7-9 and TRBJ1-2, with unresolved D. CDR1 and CDR2 (germline): SEHNR, FQNEAQ (reference sequence). This CDR3 region has 12 residues. V lost 2 bases, J lost 8 bases, and 9 bases lay in between. In DNA form, the CDR3 reads TGTGCCAGCAGCTTACATGGAGGCGGCTACACCTTC. It codes for CASSLHGGGYTF.

V gene TRBV7-2 combines with J gene TRBJ2-3, with a weak D call TRBD2 (5 bases). Germline V gene sequence: CDR1 SGHTA, CDR2 FQGNSA. The CDR3 contains 14 residues. With 6 bases removed from V and 4 bases from J, the gap between germline ends came to 14 bases. DNA for the CDR3: TGTGCCAGCAGACAAACTAGTCTCCCAGATACGCAGTATTTT. Protein: CASRQTSLPDTQYF. The variable domain in full, with the rest retrieved from reference TRBV7-2 and TRBJ2-3, is GAGVSQSPSNKVTEKGKDVELRCDPISGHTALYWYRQSLGQGLEFLIYFQGNSAPDKSGLPSDRFSAERTGGSVSTLTIQRTQQEDSAVYLCASRQTSLPDTQYFGPGTRLTVL.

The gene calls are TRBV7-2 and TRBJ2-7; D ambiguous. Germline CDR1 is SGHTA and CDR2 is FQGNSA. V gave up 4 bases and J gave up 0 bases, with 19 bases separating them. CDR3 length: 17 amino acids. The CDR3 bases are TGTGCCAGCAGCTCGTCGTCCCTAAGCCGGAGCTCCTACGAGCAGTACTTC. Translating gives CASSSSSLSRSSYEQYF.

The chain carries TRBV5-1 and TRBJ2-5; possible D gene TRBD1, 5 bases. The CDR3 covers 13 residues. Germline values: CDR1 SGHRS, CDR2 YFSETQ. V dropped 5 bases and J dropped 4 bases, with 12 bases sitting between them. The CDR3 bases are TGCGCCAGCAGTTGGACATACGGAGAGACCCAGTACTTC. This translates into CASSWTYGETQYF.

The chain uses TRBV9 and TRBJ2-1; 7 positions agree with TRBD1. Germline-derived CDR1 and CDR2 are SGDLS and YYNGEE. The CDR3 contains 16 residues. J lost 6 bases, V lost 4 bases, and 13 bases had no gene match. The CDR3 coding sequence is TGTGCCAGCAGCCCCCGGGACAGAGTAACCTTCAATGAGCAGTTCTTC. Its protein is CASSPRDRVTFNEQFF.

The chain joins TRBV5-1 to TRBJ2-7; D might be TRBD2 (7 bases). The CDR3 covers 16 residues. CDR1 is SGHRS, CDR2 YFSETQ, per germline. Trimming pared 0 bases from V and 7 bases from J, leaving 20 bases between. Written as DNA, the CDR3 is TGCGCCAGCAGCTTGGTATTGGCGGGGGCCCCCGGGGAGCAGTACTTC. Translated, it gives CASSLVLAGAPGEQYF.

The rearrangement links TRBV28 to TRBJ1-1; D gene uncertain. Germline-derived CDR1 and CDR2 are MDHEN and SYDVKM. The germline V and J ends were trimmed by 2 bases and 8 bases, with 6 bases remaining between them. The CDR3 has 11 residues. Here the CDR3 DNA reads TGTGCCAGCAGTTTAGGCAGGGAAGCTTTCTTT. Translated, it gives CASSLGREAFF.

The rearrangement uses TRBV29-1 and TRBJ1-2; no clear D. The V gene's germline CDR1 is SQVTM and CDR2 ANQGSEA. The CDR3 spans 12 residues. Trimming removed 3 bases from V and 4 bases from J, with 9 bases in between. The CDR3 sequence is CSVDSRFYGYTF. The CDR3 DNA reads as TGCAGCGTTGATTCGAGATTCTATGGCTACACCTTC.

The rearrangement joins TRBV29-1 to TRBJ2-5; D is possibly TRBD1 (6 bases). Germline loops: CDR1 SQVTM, CDR2 ANQGSEA. Trimming pared 5 bases from V and 4 bases from J, leaving 11 bases between. The CDR3 sequence is 12 residues long. CDR3 nucleotides: TGCAGCGTTAAAGGACAGCCAGAGACCCAGTACTTC. It yields the protein CSVKGQPETQYF.

The rearrangement joins TRBV7-9 to TRBJ2-7; unclear D gene. From germline, CDR1 is SEHNR and CDR2 FQNEAQ (reference sequence). This CDR3 comprises 12 residues. V was trimmed by 1 base and J by 9 bases, leaving 10 bases between them. DNA for the CDR3: TGTGCCAGCAGCTTAGGGTCCACGGGGCAGTACTTC. It translates to CASSLGSTGQYF.

This sequence joins TRBV2 and TRBJ1-4; a possible D gene is TRBD1 (6 bases). V was pared by 2 bases and J by 6 bases, with 16 bases between. The germline V gene encodes CDR1 SNHLY and CDR2 FYNNEI. The CDR3 runs 16 residues. DNA of the CDR3: TGTGCCAGCAGTGAACAATCGTGGGGGCGCGATGAAAAACTGTTTTTT. It codes for CASSEQSWGRDEKLFF.

The V gene is TRBV7-3, the J gene TRBJ2-1, with 8 nucleotides matching TRBD1. The V gene's germline CDR1 is SGHTA and CDR2 FQGTGA. The CDR3 is 17 amino acids. V was pared by 5 bases and J by 9 bases, with 18 bases of the junction left unmatched. CDR3 DNA: TGTGCCAGCAGCCCCCGAGGAGGACAGGGACGGCTGAGTGAGCAGTTCTTC. Its protein is CASSPRGGQGRLSEQFF.

The chain combines TRBV11-2 with TRBJ2-7, with D perhaps matching TRBD1 (5 bases). The ends were cut back, 6 bases at V and 0 bases at J, with 12 bases in the middle. The CDR3 spans 14 residues. CDR1 and CDR2 from the germline V gene are SGHAT and FQNNGV. The chain's CDR3 is CASRTTGDSYEQYF. The CDR3, as DNA: TGTGCCAGCAGGACCACAGGAGACTCCTACGAGCAGTACTTC.

The rearrangement joins TRBV9 to TRBJ2-3; no firm D call. The CDR3 runs to 14 residues. Germline loops: CDR1 SGDLS, CDR2 YYNGEE. Trimming cost V 3 bases and J 0 bases, with 8 bases left between them. CDR3 protein: CASSAGASTDTQYF. The CDR3 region has the DNA TGTGCCAGCAGCGCAGGTGCTAGCACAGATACGCAGTATTTT.

The chain carries TRBV4-1 and TRBJ1-5, with 8 bases that match TRBD1. V was pared by 3 bases and J by 5 bases, with 3 bases of the junction left unmatched. From germline, CDR1 is MGHRA and CDR2 YSYEKL. The CDR3 is 14 amino acids. This CDR3 is CASSHMTGDQPQHF. Written as DNA, the CDR3 is TGCGCCAGCAGCCACATGACAGGGGATCAGCCCCAGCATTTT.

CDR3 residues: CATSREAENTEAFF. The CDR3 nucleotides are TGTGCCACCAGCAGAGAGGCGGAGAACACTGAAGCTTTCTTT. The chain couples TRBV15 to TRBJ1-1; D call uncertain. The CDR3 spans 14 residues. V shed 0 bases and J shed 1 base, with 6 bases lying between them. Germline CDR1 reads LNHNV; CDR2 reads YYDKDF (reference sequence).

CDR3 nucleotide sequence: TGCGCCAGCAGCCAAGATCAGGGGTTTGAGCAGTACTTC. Translating it yields CASSQDQGFEQYF. The chain joins TRBV4-1 to TRBJ2-7, with D possibly TRBD1 on 6 matching bases. CDR3 size: 13 residues. CDR1 MGHRA and CDR2 YSYEKL come from the germline V gene. V lost 0 bases, J lost 7 bases, and 10 bases lay in between.

The chain carries TRBV5-1 and TRBJ2-7, with TRBD2 matching over 7 bases. The germline CDR1 and CDR2 sequences are SGHRS and YFSETQ. The CDR3 runs 16 residues. V shed 6 bases, J shed 2 bases, and the junction held 14 bases outside the gene matches. The DNA of the CDR3 is TGCGCCAGCACCACGGAGCCTAGCGGACTTACCTACGAGCAGTACTTC. It is translated as CASTTEPSGLTYEQYF. Complete variable domain (other parts from reference TRBV5-1 and TRBJ2-7): KAGVTQTPRYLIKTRGQQVTLSCSPISGHRSVSWYQQTPGQGLQFLFEYFSETQRNKGNFPGRFSGRQFSNSRSEMNVSTLELGDSALYLCASTTEPSGLTYEQYFGPGTRLTVT.

The chain uses TRBV5-6 and TRBJ2-3; TRBD2 might be the D (5 bases). The V end lost 5 bases, the J end lost 4 bases, and 14 bases lay between the germline ends. Germline CDR1 reads SGHDT; CDR2 reads YYEEEE. The CDR3 sequence is 14 residues long. The CDR3 region is CASSAGLAADTQYF. CDR3 DNA: TGTGCCAGCAGTGCGGGTCTAGCTGCAGATACGCAGTATTTT. The full variable domain, in which reference TRBV5-6 and TRBJ2-3 provide the parts outside the CDR3, is DAGVTQSPTHLIKTRGQQVTLRCSPKSGHDTVSWYQQALGQGPQFIFQYYEEEERQRGNFPDRFSGHQFPNYSSELNVNALLLGDSALYLCASSAGLAADTQYFGPGTRLTVL.

The J gene is TRBJ1-2, the V gene TRBV2; D is undetermined. The CDR3 length is 14 residues. CDR1 and CDR2 (germline): SNHLY, FYNNEI. V dropped 1 base and J dropped 0 bases, with 6 bases sitting between them. The CDR3 sequence is CASSEDTPNYGYTF. CDR3 in DNA: TGTGCCAGCAGTGAAGACACACCTAACTATGGCTACACCTTC. The whole variable domain, remainder taken from reference TRBV2 and TRBJ1-2, is EPEVTQTPSHQVTQMGQEVILRCVPISNHLYFYWYRQILGQKVEFLVSFYNNEISEKSEIFDDQFSVERPDGSNFTLKIRSTKLEDSAMYFCASSEDTPNYGYTFGSGTRLTVV.

The V and J genes are TRBV28 and TRBJ1-2, with a tentative D call TRBD1 (6 bases). V was clipped by 3 bases and J by 8 bases, with 13 bases between them. Germline loops: CDR1 MDHEN, CDR2 SYDVKM. The CDR3 has 13 amino acids. For the CDR3, the DNA is TGTGCCAGCAGTTTTGCACAGGGTCGGGGCTACACCTTC. Protein sequence: CASSFAQGRGYTF.